The entry below gives a single T cell receptor beta chain sequence along with its context. As yet, its antigen is unknown. Both 60 Vbeta primers and 13 Jbeta primers went into the PCR. The assay was immunoSEQ multiplex PCR, and TCRdb's table has in-frame clones only and misses some. The table includes about 120,000 clones, over 70% detected once. The CDR3 loop spans 14 amino acids. Between the trimmed V and J ends, which lost 4 bases and 6 bases, there was a span of 16 bases. Germline-derived CDR1 and CDR2 are SGHVS and FNYEAQ. The record originates from a study of cytomegalovirus exposure and HLA in healthy donors. Study overall: Some 91 million unique TCRs from HLA-typed donors were held in an early release of data. Study observations and caveats: Cytomegalovirus association was assigned to about 150 TCR beta chains. The authors later found TCR association rates varying by HLA locus, with DRB1 most and HLA-C fewest.

This clonotype was obtained from a woman in her 40s in good health and CMV-seropositive. Sequences were obtained from PBMCs. The chain uses TRBV7-6 and TRBJ2-7; possible D gene TRBD2, 5 bases. CDR3 nucleotide sequence: TGTGCCAGCAGCTCTCCTACTGGACGGGGCGAGCAGTACTTC. Amino acids: CASSSPTGRGEQYF.